The 21 T cell receptor beta chains in this list originate from one sample, sequenced in a study of CD8 T cells in ankylosing spondylitis. Study results and limitations: Seemingly distinctive of ankylosing spondylitis blood was a TCR beta motif formed by eight highly homologous variants.

TCRdb re-derived calls from the 5' RACE reads in MiXCR, one entry per CDR3 protein. The table shows around 440,000 distinct CDR3 sequences, with roughly a sixth occurring only once. Their specific antigens are unknown. The sequencing sample was made of blood, either unsorted or a sorted T cell fraction (not recorded which). These receptors were taken from a male donor with ankylosing spondylitis.

This chain connects TRBV24-1 to TRBJ2-1; 7 positions agree with TRBD1. Germline values: CDR1 KGHDR, CDR2 SFDVKD. CDR3 length equals 15 residues. Trimming took 5 bases from V and 1 from J; bases not matched to a gene: 4. CDR3 residues: CATSAPQGSYNEQFF. Here the CDR3 DNA reads TGTGCCACCAGTGCTCCACAGGGGTCCTACAATGAGCAGTTCTTC.

The rearrangement joins TRBV7-2 to TRBJ2-1; TRBD1 matches at 7 bases. Losses at the gene ends were 2 bases for V and 3 bases for J; bases not matched to a gene: 4. Germline V gene lookup returns CDR1 SGHTA and CDR2 FQGNSA. This CDR3 spans 15 amino acids. CDR3 protein: CASSLPGTVYNEQFF. The CDR3 coding sequence is TGTGCCAGCAGCTTACCCGGGACAGTCTACAATGAGCAGTTCTTC.

This clonotype was observed a handful of times. V usage is TRBV20-1 and J usage is TRBJ2-1; TRBD2 is a possible D gene (5 bases). CDR3 length: 14 residues. CDR1 and CDR2 from the germline V gene are DFQATT and SNEGSKA (reference sequence). Trimming removed 2 bases from V and 3 bases from J, with 11 bases in between. The CDR3 loop is CSARRPSIYNEQFF. CDR3 DNA: TGCAGTGCTAGAAGGCCTAGCATCTACAATGAGCAGTTCTTC.

The genes are TRBV7-8 and TRBJ2-7; tentatively, D is TRBD2 (6 bases). Deletions cut 2 bases from V and 4 bases from J, with 9 bases between. CDR3 length: 13 residues. Per germline, CDR1 SGHVS and CDR2 FQNEAQ. Written as DNA, the CDR3 is TGTGCCAGCAGCTTAAATAGCGGATACGAGCAGTACTTC. It encodes CASSLNSGYEQYF. The full variable domain, its missing parts supplied by reference TRBV7-8 and TRBJ2-7, is GAGVSQSPRYKVAKRGQDVALRCDPISGHVSLFWYQQALGQGPEFLTYFQNEAQLDKSGLPSDRFFAERPEGSVSTLKIQRTQQEDSAVYLCASSLNSGYEQYFGPGTRLTVT.

The chain recombines TRBV20-1 with TRBJ2-1; D may be TRBD2 (6 bases). In germline, CDR1 is DFQATT, CDR2 SNEGSKA (reference sequence). Trimming took off 5 bases at V and 8 bases at J, with 13 bases between the two ends. CDR3 size: 12 residues. CDR3: CSARTRDYEQFF. The CDR3 DNA is TGCAGTGCTCGCACCAGGGACTATGAGCAGTTCTTC.

The chain recombines TRBV25-1 with TRBJ1-2, with D tentatively TRBD1 (5 bases). V was pared by 3 bases and J by 5 bases, with 10 bases between. Germline lookup yields CDR1 MGHDK and CDR2 SYGVNS. The CDR3 runs 13 residues. For the CDR3, the DNA is TGTGCCAGCAGTGAGGGGGTACCTTATGGCTACACCTTC. Translation: CASSEGVPYGYTF.

The table lists this clonotype with a few counts. The rearrangement uses TRBV27 and TRBJ2-7; possibly TRBD1 or TRBD2 for D (6 bases each). This CDR3 has 13 residues. Between the trimmed V and J ends, which lost 6 bases and 7 bases, there was a span of 16 bases. The V gene's germline CDR1 is MNHEY and CDR2 SMNVEV (reference sequence). CDR3 amino acids: CASSQRRGEEQYF. DNA for the CDR3: TGTGCCAGCAGCCAAAGGAGGGGGGAGGAGCAGTACTTC.

The rearrangement links TRBV6-2 or TRBV6-3 to TRBJ2-3, with 13 bases that match TRBD2. CDR3 size: 20 residues. The V segment lost 4 bases and the J segment 0 bases; nucleotides outside the gene matches: 13. Germline assignment: CDR1 MNHEY and CDR2 SVGEGT. The CDR3 sequence is CASSSWTSGGTFFSTDTQYF. The CDR3 nucleotides are TGTGCCAGCAGTTCTTGGACTAGCGGGGGTACTTTCTTTAGCACAGATACGCAGTATTTT.

The sample holds a few counts of this clonotype. This chain links TRBV7-3 with TRBJ2-1, with TRBD2 matching over 10 bases. The length of the CDR3 is 16 residues. The J segment lost 5 bases and the V segment lost 5 bases, leaving 9 bases of the junction unmatched. CDR1 and CDR2 from the germline V gene are SGHTA and FQGTGA. The CDR3 is CASSKRAGGPNNEQFF. The CDR3 region has the DNA TGTGCCAGCAGCAAACGAGCGGGAGGGCCAAACAATGAGCAGTTCTTC.

The V and J genes are TRBV5-1 and TRBJ1-1; D is unresolved. V lost 4 bases to trimming and J lost 4 bases, with 8 bases between them. CDR1 SGHRS and CDR2 YFSETQ come from the germline V gene. CDR3 size: 12 residues. The CDR3 sequence: CASSGHFTEAFF. The CDR3 bases are TGCGCCAGCAGCGGCCATTTCACTGAAGCTTTCTTT.

The chain has TRBV6-1 and TRBJ2-6, with D tentatively TRBD2 (5 bases). The germline V and J ends were trimmed by 4 bases and 0 bases, with 7 bases remaining between them. In germline, CDR1 is MNHNS, CDR2 SASEGT. The CDR3 loop spans 15 amino acids. The CDR3 region is CASSVGLSGANVLTF. CDR3 in DNA: TGTGCCAGCAGTGTAGGACTCTCTGGGGCCAACGTCCTGACTTTC.

In its sample, this clonotype was seen a few times. The rearrangement uses TRBV29-1 and TRBJ1-2, with TRBD1 matching over 9 bases. Germline V gene lookup returns CDR1 SQVTM and CDR2 ANQGSEA. This CDR3 comprises 13 residues. The junction had 4 bases not matched to a gene; V was cut back by 4 bases and J by 4 bases. The CDR3, as DNA: TGCAGCGTTGCGGGACAGGGTACCTATGGCTACACCTTC. This gives the protein CSVAGQGTYGYTF.

In its sample, this clonotype was seen a few times. The CDR3 loop reads CASSLSAGSTGELFF. The CDR3 nucleotides are TGTGCCAGCAGTTTATCTGCAGGGTCCACCGGGGAGCTGTTTTTT. V gene TRBV28 combines with J gene TRBJ2-2, with D possibly TRBD1 on 5 matching bases. Germline CDR1 and CDR2: MDHEN and SYDVKM. This CDR3 spans 15 amino acids. V lost 1 base, J lost 4 bases, and 10 bases lay in between.

A few counts support this clonotype. The chain combines TRBV6-1 with TRBJ1-3, with 7 positions matching TRBD1. J was trimmed by 1 base and V by 4 bases; bases with no gene match: 7. CDR1 and CDR2 from the germline V gene are MNHNS and SASEGT. The CDR3 totals 16 residues. Here the CDR3 reads CASSARQGRSGNTIYF. CDR3 nucleotides: TGTGCCAGCAGTGCAAGACAGGGTCGTTCTGGAAACACCATATATTTT.

In this sample, this clonotype turned up a few times. This sequence joins TRBV20-1 and TRBJ1-6; D not certain. Trimming took 2 bases from V and 4 from J, leaving 9 bases between them. CDR1 and CDR2 (germline): DFQATT, SNEGSKA (reference sequence). The CDR3 runs to 14 residues. CDR3 protein: CSARTVGYNSPLHF. In DNA form, the CDR3 reads TGCAGTGCTAGAACGGTTGGGTATAATTCACCCCTCCACTTT.

The rearrangement links TRBV4-3 to TRBJ2-2, with D uncertain. The CDR3 has 18 residues. Looked up from germline, CDR1 is LGHNA and CDR2 is YSLEER. The V and J ends lost 0 bases and 7 bases respectively, with 21 bases between them. CDR3 in amino acids: CASSQDWASQRRSGELFF. CDR3 nucleotide sequence: TGCGCCAGCAGCCAAGATTGGGCTAGTCAAAGGCGAAGCGGGGAGCTGTTTTTT.

The V call is TRBV12-3 or TRBV12-4, the J call TRBJ2-6; 7 bases fit TRBD1. There are 18 residues in the CDR3. V was pared by 6 bases and J by 0 bases, with 11 bases of the junction left unmatched. The chain's CDR3 is CASRPGQPSHSGANVLTF. The CDR3, as DNA: TGTGCCAGCAGGCCGGGACAGCCTTCCCACTCTGGGGCCAACGTCCTGACTTTC.

The V gene is TRBV12-3 or TRBV12-4, the J gene TRBJ2-2; 8 bases match TRBD1. The CDR3 has 14 amino acids. V shed 6 bases and J 7 bases; nucleotides not matched to a gene: 7. The CDR3 region has the DNA TGTGCCAGCAGGCAAAACAGGGGGGACGGGGAGCTGTTTTTT. Translated, it gives CASRQNRGDGELFF.

The J gene is TRBJ2-3, the V gene TRBV15, with a tentative D call TRBD1 (5 bases). With 3 bases removed from V and 0 bases from J, the gap between germline ends came to 13 bases. CDR1 and CDR2 from the germline V gene are LNHNV and YYDKDF (reference sequence). The CDR3 loop spans 16 amino acids. This chain's CDR3 is CATSRTRTISTDTQYF. CDR3 nucleotides: TGTGCCACCAGCAGGACAAGGACAATTAGCACAGATACGCAGTATTTT.

This clonotype was seen once. CDR3 DNA sequence: TGTGCCACCAGTGACACCGGGACCCTTGGAGGGGATCAGCCCCAGCATTTT. As protein: CATSDTGTLGGDQPQHF. The V and J genes are TRBV24-1 and TRBJ1-5; possibly TRBD1 for D (5 bases). CDR3 length: 17 amino acids. The V and J ends lost 4 bases and 5 bases respectively, with 20 bases between them. CDR1 KGHDR and CDR2 SFDVKD come from the germline V gene.

This clonotype was picked up a small number of times. The V call is TRBV7-2, the J call TRBJ2-7; 10 nucleotides align to TRBD2. The germline CDR1 and CDR2 sequences are SGHTA and FQGNSA. This CDR3 has 13 residues. Trimming removed 4 bases from V and 6 bases from J; junction bases left unmatched: 3. CDR3 protein: CASSYSGRSEQYF. Written as DNA, the CDR3 is TGTGCCAGCAGCTATAGCGGGAGGAGCGAGCAGTACTTC. Full variable domain (outside the CDR3, taken from reference TRBV7-2 and TRBJ2-7): GAGVSQSPSNKVTEKGKDVELRCDPISGHTALYWYRQSLGQGLEFLIYFQGNSAPDKSGLPSDRFSAERTGGSVSTLTIQRTQQEDSAVYLCASSYSGRSEQYFGPGTRLTVT.